This T cell receptor beta chain was sequenced during a study of CD8+CD57+ T cells in acquired aplastic anemia. At the level of the study: The study obtained an average of roughly 3 ug of DNA from sorted CD4+ and CD8+ cells. Average CD4+ read depth in healthy donors was 10 million to 12 million reads.

Template material for TCR beta VDJ and CDR3 profiling consisted of genomic DNA. TCRdb reprocessed the reads via MiXCR and lists one record per CDR3 protein. Counted here are some 180,000 distinct CDR3 sequences, just over 45% occurring once; the ten biggest clones make up approximately 2.9%. Notes on the study in general: The CD8+ Simpson's diversity of patients and controls was not significantly different. The same twenty-nine CD8+ CDR3 sequences occurred in patients and in controls.

In germline, CDR1 is LNHDA, CDR2 SQIVND (reference sequence). This CDR3 has 16 amino acids. A word on this clonotype: What it recognizes is unknown. The junction and the germline gene differ at one end; a read error may be behind it.

The chain uses TRBV19 and TRBJ1-1; 9 nucleotides line up with TRBD1. The TCR sequence derives from a human donor in good health. The sequencing sample was made of sorted CD4+, CD8+, or CD8+CD57+ T cells (not recorded which) from PBMCs. The CDR3 region is CASSIVGGQGNTEAFF. CDR3 bases: TGTGCGAGTAGTATCGTAGGGGGACAGGGGAACACTGAAGCTTTCTTT.